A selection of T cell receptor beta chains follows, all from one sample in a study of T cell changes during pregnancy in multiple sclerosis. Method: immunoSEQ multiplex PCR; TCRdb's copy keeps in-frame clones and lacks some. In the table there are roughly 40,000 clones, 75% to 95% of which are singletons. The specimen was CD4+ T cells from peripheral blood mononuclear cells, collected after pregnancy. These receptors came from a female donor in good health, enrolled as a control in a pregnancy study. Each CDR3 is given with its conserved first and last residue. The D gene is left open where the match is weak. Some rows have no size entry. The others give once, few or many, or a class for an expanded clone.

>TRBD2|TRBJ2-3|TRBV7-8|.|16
TGTGCCAGCAGCTTCCCCCCTCTAGCGGGAGAGGATACGCAGTATTTT
CASSFPPLAGEDTQYF
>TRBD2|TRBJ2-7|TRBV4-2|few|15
TGTGCCAGCAGCCCCTCAGCGGGAGGGCGGTACGAGCAGTACTTC
CASSPSAGGRYEQYF
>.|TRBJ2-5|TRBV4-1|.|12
TGCGCCAGCAGCCAAGAACGGGAGACCCAGTACTTC
CASSQERETQYF
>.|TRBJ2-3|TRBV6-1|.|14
TGTGCCAGCAGTGAATGGGGGCGCGGAGATACGCAGTATTTT
CASSEWGRGDTQYF
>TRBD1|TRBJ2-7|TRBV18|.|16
TGTGCCAGCTCACCACCTGGGACAGGACAAACCTACGAGCAGTACTTC
CASSPPGTGQTYEQYF
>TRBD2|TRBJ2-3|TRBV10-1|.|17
TGCGCCAGCAGTGGTAGCGGGGGCCGGTATCACACAGATACGCAGTATTTT
CASSGSGGRYHTDTQYF
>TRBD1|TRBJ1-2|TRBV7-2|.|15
TGTGCCAGCAGCTTATTTGACGACAGGGGGTCCGGCTACACCTTC
CASSLFDDRGSGYTF
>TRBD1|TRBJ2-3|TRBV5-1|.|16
TGCGCCAGCAGCAAACATACCGGGACAGCAGCAGATACGCAGTATTTT
CASSKHTGTAADTQYF
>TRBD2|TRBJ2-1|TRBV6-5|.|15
TGTGCCAGCAGGAAACTAGCGGGAGGGCGTACCGGGCAGTTCTTC
CASRKLAGGRTGQFF
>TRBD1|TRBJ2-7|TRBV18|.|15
TGTGCCAGCTCACTCGGACAGGGACGCTCCTACGAGCAGTACTTC
CASSLGQGRSYEQYF
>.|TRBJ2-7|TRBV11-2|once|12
TGTCGCACGAAGGCGGTAAACTACGAGCAGTACTTC
CRTKAVNYEQYF
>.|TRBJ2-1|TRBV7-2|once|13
TGTGCCAGCAGCTCCGGTATGTACAATGAGCAGTTCTTC
CASSSGMYNEQFF
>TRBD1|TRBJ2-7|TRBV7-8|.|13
TGTGCCAGCAGCCTTGACAGGGCCTACGAGCAGTACTTC
CASSLDRAYEQYF
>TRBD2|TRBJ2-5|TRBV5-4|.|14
TGTGCCAGCAGCTCGACGCTAGCGGGAGAGACCCAGTACTTC
CASSSTLAGETQYF
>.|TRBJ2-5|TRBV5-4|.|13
TGTGCCAGCAGCTTGCAGGGTAGAGAGACCCAGTACTTC
CASSLQGRETQYF
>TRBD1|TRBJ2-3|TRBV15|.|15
TGTGCCACCAGCAGACTGACAGGGGTCACAGATACGCAGTATTTT
CATSRLTGVTDTQYF
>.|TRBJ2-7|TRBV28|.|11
TGTGCCAGCAGTTCAACCTACGAGCAGTACTTC
CASSSTYEQYF
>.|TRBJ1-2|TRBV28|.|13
TGTGCCAGCAGTGGAGGGGATAGGCGTGGCTACACCTTC
CASSGGDRRGYTF
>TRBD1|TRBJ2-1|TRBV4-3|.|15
TGCGCCAGCAGCCAGGGGGACAGGGGGCGCAATGAGCAGTTCTTC
CASSQGDRGRNEQFF
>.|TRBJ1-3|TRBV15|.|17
TGTGCCACCAGCCCCGGTGGGGCGATGAGATCTGGAAACACCATATATTTT
CATSPGGAMRSGNTIYF
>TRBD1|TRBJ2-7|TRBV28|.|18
TGTGCCAGCAGTTTGCCCTCTGGGACAGGGGGAAACCTCTACGAGCAGTACTTC
CASSLPSGTGGNLYEQYF
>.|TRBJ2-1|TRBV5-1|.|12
TGCGCCAGCAGCACAGACCCTGGTGAGCAGTTCTTC
CASSTDPGEQFF
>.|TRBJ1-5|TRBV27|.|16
TGTGCCAGCAGTTTAGGCAGGGCTGTCGGCTATCAGCCCCAGCATTTT
CASSLGRAVGYQPQHF
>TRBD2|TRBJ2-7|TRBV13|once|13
TGTGCCAGCGGTAGCGGGAGGGCCCGCGAGCAGTACTTC
CASGSGRAREQYF
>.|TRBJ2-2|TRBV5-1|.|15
TGCGCCAGCACCTCCACAGGGTATGAGACCGGGGAGCTGTTTTTT
CASTSTGYETGELFF
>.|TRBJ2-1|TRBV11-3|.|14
TGTGCCAGCAGCTTCTCAACCGGGAGCAATGAGCAGTTCTTC
CASSFSTGSNEQFF
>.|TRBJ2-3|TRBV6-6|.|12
TGTGCCAGCAAAAGGGAGACAGATACGCAGTATTTT
CASKRETDTQYF
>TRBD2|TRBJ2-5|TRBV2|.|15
TGTGCCAGCAGTGGTGGTAGCGGGAGAGGAGAGACCCAGTACTTC
CASSGGSGRGETQYF
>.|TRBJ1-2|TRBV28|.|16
TGTGCCAGCAGTTTGACTCACAGGGTTCCGAACTATGGCTACACCTTC
CASSLTHRVPNYGYTF
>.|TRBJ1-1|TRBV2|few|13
TGTGCCAGCCAACAGGGTTTTTTCACTGAAGCTTTCTTT
CASQQGFFTEAFF
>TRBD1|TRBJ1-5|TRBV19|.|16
TGTGCCAGTAGGCGGGACAGCCTGTATAGCAATCAGCCCCAGCATTTT
CASRRDSLYSNQPQHF
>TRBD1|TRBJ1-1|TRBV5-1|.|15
TGCGCCAGCAGCTCGGGACAGGCAATGAACACTGAAGCTTTCTTT
CASSSGQAMNTEAFF
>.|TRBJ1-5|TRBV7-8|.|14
TGTGCCAGCAGCTTACAGGGAAGCAATCAGCCCCAGCATTTT
CASSLQGSNQPQHF
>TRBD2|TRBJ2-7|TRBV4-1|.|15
TGCGCCAGCAGCGGTCTACGCGGGGGGGCCCGAGAGCAGTACTTC
CASSGLRGGAREQYF
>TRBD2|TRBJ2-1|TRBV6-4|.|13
TGTGCCAGCAGTGAGCGGGAGTACAATGAGCAGTTCTTC
CASSEREYNEQFF
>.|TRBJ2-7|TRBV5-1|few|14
TGCGCCAGCAGCTTGGGAACAGGTACCTACGAGCAGTACTTC
CASSLGTGTYEQYF
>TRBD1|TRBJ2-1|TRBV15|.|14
TGTGCCACCAGGGACAGGGGTCCCATCAATGAGCAGTTCTTC
CATRDRGPINEQFF
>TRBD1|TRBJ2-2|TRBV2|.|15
TGTGCCAGCAGGGACGGGACAGTTACCCCCGGGGAGCTGTTTTTT
CASRDGTVTPGELFF
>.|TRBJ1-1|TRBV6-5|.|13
TGTGCCAGCATGACAGTCATGAACACTGAAGCTTTCTTT
CASMTVMNTEAFF
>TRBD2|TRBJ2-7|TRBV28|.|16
TGTGCCAGCAGTCCCCCAGGACTAGCGGGTACGGGGGAGCAGTACTTC
CASSPPGLAGTGEQYF